These T cell receptor beta chains were read from a single sample in a study of tumor and adjacent non-tumor tissue in lung cancer. Each CDR3 protein gets one entry after TCRdb re-called the multiplex PCR reads with MiXCR. This repertoire shows tens of thousands of distinct CDR3 sequences, 72% found once; its top ten account for under 9.5%. The sample was lung tumor tissue. These receptors all come from a woman in her thirties or forties with non-small cell lung cancer. The CDR3 runs from the conserved cysteine through the conserved F or W. The order of the fields is clone size, D gene, J gene, V gene, CDR3 protein, CDR3 DNA. A D gene is named only where the DNA matches it firmly. The listing skips clone size in some rows; elsewhere it reads once, few, many or a size class.

>once|-|TRBJ1-4|TRBV6-5
CASSYGGGANEKRSF
TGTGCCAGCAGTTACGGCGGGGGAGCAAATGAAAAACGGTCTTTT
>few|-|TRBJ2-7|TRBV18
CASSLQRQETYEQYF
TGTGCCAGCTCACTCCAACGACAGGAGACCTACGAGCAGTACTTC
>-|TRBD1|TRBJ2-7|TRBV5-5
CASNAYRDSYEQYF
TGTGCCAGTAACGCTTACCGGGACAGCTACGAGCAGTACTTC
>-|TRBD2|TRBJ2-1|TRBV11-3
CASSDPGLATNDEQFF
TGTGCAAGCAGCGATCCGGGACTAGCGACCAACGATGAGCAGTTCTTC
>-|-|TRBJ2-3|TRBV11-2
CASSSPAEGTETQYF
TGTGCCAGCAGCTCACCAGCGGAGGGGACAGAAACACAGTATTTT
>many|TRBD1|TRBJ1-2|TRBV6-6
CASSPRTGNYGYTF
TGTGCCAGCAGTCCCAGGACAGGGAACTATGGCTACACCTTC
>few|TRBD2|TRBJ2-7|TRBV20-1
CSATPGLAGDSYEQYF
TGCAGTGCTACCCCGGGACTAGCGGGGGATTCCTACGAGCAGTACTTC
>-|-|TRBJ2-7|TRBV6-5
CASMGHAWDEQYF
TGTGCCAGCATGGGACATGCTTGGGACGAACAGTATTTC
>medium-sized|-|TRBJ1-4|TRBV29-1
CSGGGGIVNEKLFF
TGCAGCGGGGGCGGAGGGATTGTAAATGAAAAACTGTTTTTT
>many|-|TRBJ2-7|TRBV5-6
CASSFGRSTYEQYF
TGTGCCAGCAGCTTTGGGAGGTCCACCTACGAGCAGTACTTC
>many|-|TRBJ2-5|TRBV6-1
CASSERPGRAREAQYF
TGTGCCAGCAGTGAAAGACCGGGCAGGGCCAGGGAGGCCCAGTACTTC
>few|-|TRBJ2-1|TRBV11-1
CASSSGGPNEQFF
TGTGCCAGCAGCAGTGGCGGGCCCAATGAGCAGTTCTTC
>-|-|TRBJ2-3|TRBV11-2
CASSPDTDMQYF
TGCGCCAGCAGTCCGGACACAGATATGCAGTATTTT
>few|-|TRBJ2-1|TRBV11-1
CASSRGFAASSYNEQFF
TGTGCCAGCAGTCGGGGTTTCGCAGCGAGCTCCTACAATGAGCAGTTCTTC
>-|-|TRBJ2-7|TRBV11-1
CASSIGISRLFYEQYF
TGTGCCAGCAGCATCGGGATTAGCAGGTTATTCTACGAACAGTACTTC
>-|TRBD1|TRBJ1-2|TRBV10-3
CAIRDTGGDYDYTF
TGTGCCATCAGGGATACAGGGGGTGACTATGACTACACCTTC
>-|-|TRBJ1-5|TRBV12-3/TRBV12-4
CASNLGQVNQPQHF
TGTGCCAGCAATCTCGGGCAGGTCAATCAGCCCCAGCATTTT
>-|TRBD2|TRBJ2-3|TRBV4-1
CASSQDHASGRSDTQYF
TGCGCCAGCAGCCAAGATCACGCTAGCGGGAGATCAGATACGCAGTATTTT
>-|-|TRBJ2-7|TRBV6-1
CASDGRSSYEQYF
TGTGCCAGCGACGGACGCAGCTCCTACGAGCAGTACTTC
>-|-|TRBJ2-6|TRBV29-1
CNVDYGGSGANVLTF
TGCAACGTTGATTACGGGGGCTCTGGGGCCAATGTCCTGACTTTC
>-|TRBD1|TRBJ1-1|TRBV6-1
CASSSRDRGLLGAEAFF
TGTGCCAGTAGTAGCCGGGACAGGGGACTTCTTGGGGCTGAAGCTTTCTTT
>many|TRBD1|TRBJ1-1|TRBV29-1
CSVGDRLNTEAFF
TGCAGCGTTGGGGACAGACTGAACACTGAAGCTTTCTTT
>many|-|TRBJ1-1|TRBV5-1
CASSLEVQGTRAFF
TGCGCCAGCAGCTTGGAAGTCCAGGGTACGCGAGCTTTCTTT
>-|-|TRBJ2-7|TRBV6-5
CASSYTPTSSYEQYF
TGTGCCAGCAGTTACACCCCCACAAGTTCCTACGAGCAGTATTTC
>-|TRBD1|TRBJ2-7|TRBV10-2
CASGSDRDNEQYF
TGCGCCAGCGGTTCGGACAGGGATAACGAGCAGTACTTC
>-|-|TRBJ2-7|TRBV4-2
CANSRGTARDEQYF
TGTGCCAATAGCCGGGGGACAGCCAGGGACGAGCAGTACTTC
>-|-|TRBJ1-1|TRBV6-6
CVNSPGQLQAFF
TGTGTCAACAGCCCTGGACAGCTACAAGCTTTCTTT
>-|-|TRBJ2-5|TRBV13
CASSMGETQYF
TGTGCCAGCAGCATGGGTGAGACCCAGTACTTC
>-|TRBD1|TRBJ2-7|TRBV7-9
CTSSLSGQKHYEQYF
TGTACCAGCAGCTTATCGGGACAGAAACACTACGAGCAGTACTTC
>-|TRBD2|TRBJ2-6|TRBV11-2
CVSSLFLAGGHGANVLTF
TGTGTCAGCAGCTTATTCCTAGCGGGGGGGCATGGGGCAAACGTCCTGACTTTC
>once|-|TRBJ2-1|TRBV11-1
CAGSLHKGWDQFF
TGTGCCGGCAGCTTACACAAGGGATGGGATCAGTTTTTC
>-|TRBD2|TRBJ2-1|TRBV25-1
CASSDIRDYDEQFF
TGTGCCAGCAGTGATATCCGGGACTACGATGAGCAGTTCTTC
>-|-|TRBJ2-7|TRBV29-1
CSVGSSNSEQNF
TGCAGCGTTGGAAGTAGCAACAGCGAGCAGAACTTC
>many|-|TRBJ2-2|TRBV12-3/TRBV12-4
CASIKGGGPNTGELFF
TGTGCCAGCATCAAAGGGGGGGGACCGAACACCGGGGAGCTGTTTTTT
>many|-|TRBJ2-7|TRBV7-8
CASSLPFEDRSEQYF
TGTGCCAGCAGCCTACCATTTGAAGACAGATCCGAGCAGTACTTC
>-|-|TRBJ2-3|TRBV14
CASNQDLEVGDTDTQYF
TGTGCCAGCAACCAAGATCTGGAGGTGGGGGACACAGATACGCAGTATTTT
>-|TRBD1|TRBJ2-7|TRBV6-5
CGNRGQAWDEQYF
TGTGGCAACAGGGGTCAGGCTTGGGACGAGCAGTACTTC
>-|-|TRBJ2-3|TRBV29-1
CSVSPHRSGQPQYF
TGCAGCGTATCCCCCCACAGGAGCGGTCAGCCCCAGTATTTT
>many|-|TRBJ2-1|TRBV10-1
CASWGVNEQFF
TGCGCCAGCTGGGGAGTCAATGAGCAGTTCTTC
>-|TRBD1|TRBJ1-2|TRBV11-2
CTNSLRQGAYGYTF
TGTACCAACAGCTTGCGTCAGGGGGCCTATGGCTACACCTTC